Presented here are 5 T cell receptor beta chains from one specimen sequenced in a study of metastatic and nonmetastatic thyroid tumors. TCRdb called clones again from the PCR reads with MiXCR. The table lists under 95,000 clones, approximately 9% of them singletons. Until they underwent thyroid surgery, no patient had received any treatment. Sequencing used blood. All receptors derive from a female donor with papillary thyroid cancer or a benign thyroid nodule (not recorded which). Some clones in this sample may be carry-over from other donors' samples.

This clone is a singleton in its sample. The rearrangement uses TRBV9 and TRBJ2-5, with D perhaps given as TRBD1 or TRBD2 (6 bases each). Trimming took 0 bases from V and 5 from J, leaving 14 bases between them. The CDR3 is 15 amino acids. Germline V gene sequence: CDR1 SGDLS, CDR2 YYNGEE. The CDR3 coding sequence is TGTGCCAGCAGCGTAGCGACGGGGGCAGGGGAGACCCAGTACTTC. It specifies CASSVATGAGETQYF. The variable domain in full, completed from reference TRBV9 and TRBJ2-5, reads DSGVTQTPKHLITATGQRVTLRCSPRSGDLSVYWYQQSLDQGLQFLIQYYNGEERAKGNILERFSAQQFPDLHSELNLSSLELGDSALYFCASSVATGAGETQYFGPGTRLLVL.

This clone appeared many times. The rearrangement joins TRBV2 to TRBJ1-2; 9 nucleotides match TRBD1. The germline V gene encodes CDR1 SNHLY and CDR2 FYNNEI. The CDR3 loop spans 14 amino acids. Trimming took 2 bases from V and 8 from J; bases not matched to a gene: 6. The DNA of the CDR3 is TGTGCCAGCAGTGAATGGGCACAGGGGGCCGGCTACACCTTC. It encodes CASSEWAQGAGYTF.

This clone was counted a few times. Given a much more abundant clone one base away, this may be a read error. Distinct nucleotide sequences in the sample also encode this CDR3. This chain joins TRBV3-1 and TRBJ2-1; D is tentatively TRBD1 or TRBD2 (5 bases each). Germline CDR1 LGHDT, CDR2 YNNKEL (reference sequence). CDR3 length: 15 residues. The CDR3 coding sequence is TGTGCCAGCAGCCAAGTCTGGGGGAGAAACAACGAGCAGTTCTTC. Its protein product is CASSQVWGRNNEQFF.

This clone has ten or more counts. The chain recombines TRBV10-3 with TRBJ2-2, with 7 bases lining up with TRBD1. The CDR3 extends over 19 amino acids. J lost 0 bases, V lost 2 bases, and 12 bases had no gene match. Germline CDR1 ENHRY, CDR2 SYGVKD. The CDR3, as DNA: TGTGCCATCAGTGAGCCCGGTGCTTCCGGGACAGCGAACACCGGGGAGCTGTTTTTT. Residues: CAISEPGASGTANTGELFF.

This clone showed up many times. This rearrangement joins TRBV10-3 to TRBJ2-7; 15 bases are a match to TRBD2. Germline values: CDR1 ENHRY, CDR2 SYGVKD. The CDR3 extends over 16 amino acids. Trimming cost V 2 bases and J 4 bases; bases outside gene matches: 3. CDR3 amino acids: CAISEPGLAGGYEQYF. CDR3 nucleotides: TGTGCCATCAGTGAGCCGGGACTAGCGGGGGGATACGAGCAGTACTTC.